What follows are 15 T cell receptor beta chains derived from one specimen sequenced in a study of control samples from healthy donors and cancer patients. The protocol was immunoSEQ multiplex PCR, while the TCRdb copy is restricted to in-frame clones and leaves out a portion. This sample has 110,000 or so clones, with 83% found just once. Sequenced input: blood. Source of these receptors: a woman in her forties or fifties in good health.

This clone was found once. V and J are TRBV7-8 and TRBJ1-4; no reliable D call. Trimming left V 5 bases short and J 0 bases short, with 16 bases between. This CDR3 is 17 amino acids long. CDR1 and CDR2 from the germline V gene are SGHVS and FQNEAQ. In DNA form, the CDR3 reads TGTGCCAGCAGCCTTAACTCCCGGAAGTCAACTAATGAAAAACTGTTTTTT. It translates to CASSLNSRKSTNEKLFF.

The rearrangement joins TRBV5-4 to TRBJ1-6, with unresolved D. This CDR3 comprises 15 residues. Germline lookup yields CDR1 SGHNT and CDR2 YYREEE (reference sequence). V was trimmed by 0 bases and J by 10 bases, leaving 14 bases between them. The CDR3 nucleotides read TGTGCCAGCAGCTTGGAGCCTCTTCGGGAATCACCCCTCCACTTT. Protein product: CASSLEPLRESPLHF.

Details on this clone: The same CDR3 also results from other DNA sequences found in this sample. This sequence joins TRBV4-3 and TRBJ2-7; tentative D call: TRBD2 (5 bases). The CDR3 runs to 13 residues. Germline V gene sequence: CDR1 LGHNA, CDR2 YSLEER. The germline V and J ends were trimmed by 0 bases and 6 bases, with 9 bases remaining between them. This chain's CDR3 is CASSQDRGFEQYF. The CDR3 DNA reads TGCGCCAGCAGCCAAGATAGAGGGTTCGAGCAGTACTTC.

A remark on this clone: Other DNA sequences from this sample encode an identical CDR3 as well. The chain recombines TRBV7-6 with TRBJ1-3; D is uncertain. V was trimmed by 6 bases and J by 2 bases, leaving 17 bases between them. This CDR3 has 16 amino acids. CDR1 is SGHVS and CDR2 is FNYEAQ in the germline V gene. The CDR3 loop is CASSQTGLGAGNTIYF. CDR3 nucleotides: TGTGCCAGCAGTCAAACGGGTCTGGGAGCTGGAAACACCATATATTTT.

The chain carries TRBV7-6 and TRBJ1-1; 7 positions agree with TRBD1. The trim removed 5 bases at V and 0 bases at J, leaving 3 bases unmatched. Germline V CDR1 and CDR2: SGHVS, FNYEAQ. This CDR3 contains 14 residues. In DNA, the CDR3 is TGTGCCAGCAGCGCGACAGGGCTGAACACTGAAGCTTTCTTT. Its translation: CASSATGLNTEAFF.

V usage is TRBV5-1 and J usage is TRBJ2-6; D is unresolved. The V end lost 0 bases, the J end lost 0 bases, and 7 bases lay between the germline ends. Germline assignment: CDR1 SGHRS and CDR2 YFSETQ. The CDR3 runs 16 residues. CDR3 DNA: TGCGCCAGCAGCTTGGGACCGCTCTCTGGGGCCAACGTCCTGACTTTC. Amino acids: CASSLGPLSGANVLTF. Together with reference TRBV5-1 and TRBJ2-6, the CDR3 gives the full variable domain: KAGVTQTPRYLIKTRGQQVTLSCSPISGHRSVSWYQQTPGQGLQFLFEYFSETQRNKGNFPGRFSGRQFSNSRSEMNVSTLELGDSALYLCASSLGPLSGANVLTFGAGSRLTVL.

This clone was counted once. The chain recombines TRBV19 with TRBJ2-2; D ambiguous. The ends were cut back, 5 bases at V and 5 bases at J, with 6 bases in the middle. The germline V gene encodes CDR1 LNHDA and CDR2 SQIVND (reference sequence). CDR3 size: 12 residues. The CDR3 spells CASSLITGELFF. The CDR3 region has the DNA TGTGCCAGTAGTCTCATAACCGGGGAGCTGTTTTTT.

This clone was recorded a few times. The chain uses TRBV5-1 and TRBJ1-2, with TRBD1 matching 10 bases. The CDR3 extends over 15 amino acids. V shed 5 bases and J 5 bases; nucleotides not matched to a gene: 9. CDR1 SGHRS and CDR2 YFSETQ come from the germline V gene. CDR3 sequence: CASRHGTGEVYGYTF. The CDR3 DNA follows: TGCGCCAGCAGACATGGGACAGGGGAAGTGTATGGCTACACCTTC.

The rearrangement joins TRBV6-2 or TRBV6-3 to TRBJ2-7; D ambiguous. Trimming took off 2 bases at V and 0 bases at J, with 5 bases between the two ends. The CDR3 has 13 amino acids. CDR1 and CDR2 (germline): MNHEY, SVGEGT. The CDR3 region is CASSYVISYEQYF. For the CDR3, the DNA is TGTGCCAGCAGTTACGTTATCTCCTACGAGCAGTACTTC.

There are a few counts of this clone. V gene TRBV19 combines with J gene TRBJ2-1; D may be TRBD1 (5 bases). This CDR3 has 15 amino acids. V was clipped by 6 bases and J by 2 bases, with 14 bases between them. Germline CDR1 LNHDA, CDR2 SQIVND (reference sequence). CDR3 protein: CASSMGRAAYNEQFF. The CDR3 DNA is TGTGCCAGTAGCATGGGCAGGGCGGCCTACAATGAGCAGTTCTTC. Full variable domain (rest looked up from reference TRBV19 and TRBJ2-1): DGGITQSPKYLFRKEGQNVTLSCEQNLNHDAMYWYRQDPGQGLRLIYYSQIVNDFQKGDIAEGYSVSREKKESFPLTVTSAQKNPTAFYLCASSMGRAAYNEQFFGPGTRLTVL.

The CDR3 sequence is CASSQGVRAGGRSYEQYF. CDR3 bases: TGTGCCAGCAGTCAGGGGGTCAGAGCGGGAGGACGCTCCTACGAGCAGTACTTC. The V call is TRBV6-6, the J call TRBJ2-7, with 9 bases fitting TRBD2. Germline V gene data show CDR1 as MNHNY and CDR2 as SVGAGI (reference sequence). V gave up 5 bases and J gave up 0 bases; unmatched junction bases: 14. The CDR3 consists of 18 residues.

J is TRBJ1-1 and V is TRBV6-5; 8 bases agree with TRBD1. The trim removed 10 bases at V and 11 bases at J, leaving 9 bases unmatched. CDR1 and CDR2 (germline): MNHEY, SVGAGI. The CDR3 sequence is 11 residues long. The CDR3 reads CATQGAIKAFF. The CDR3 coding sequence is TGTGCCACCCAGGGGGCGATTAAGGCTTTCTTT.

The V and J genes are TRBV28 and TRBJ1-1; D remains unclear. The germline gives CDR1 MDHEN, CDR2 SYDVKM. V gave up 7 bases and J gave up 0 bases, with 15 bases separating them. This CDR3 has 15 amino acids. The CDR3 nucleotides read TGTGCCAGCACCCGGGTGGGGTTGGTGAACACTGAAGCTTTCTTT. Protein: CASTRVGLVNTEAFF.

J is TRBJ1-6 and V is TRBV29-1; TRBD1 agrees at 9 bases. V shed 6 bases, J shed 8 bases, and the junction held 8 bases outside the gene matches. The CDR3 runs 14 residues. In germline, CDR1 is SQVTM, CDR2 ANQGSEA. The CDR3 region has the DNA TGCAGCGTAACGACAGGGGGGTATGATTCACCCCTCCACTTT. Translated, it gives CSVTTGGYDSPLHF.

This chain connects TRBV5-5 to TRBJ2-1, with TRBD1 identical over 7 bases. This CDR3 is built from 18 residues. The junction had 22 bases not matched to a gene; V was cut back by 4 bases and J by 9 bases. Germline V gives CDR1 SGHKS, CDR2 YYEKEE (reference sequence). Here the CDR3 reads CASSTKIADRVLLGEQFF. The CDR3 region has the DNA TGTGCCAGCAGCACTAAAATAGCCGACAGGGTCTTATTAGGTGAGCAGTTCTTC.